This entry concerns a single TCR beta chain. Its antigen remains unidentified. These data originate in a study of blood T cells in healthy people across ages. Study results and limitations: Whereas aged donors had fewer naive CD4+ cells, long-lived donors had more of them and higher diversity. Measured against age, TCR beta diversity per million T cells decreased in a roughly linear manner.

A second roughly 6 to 11 cycle PCR used barcoded and J-beta primers. All cDNA molecules were each tagged by a template-switch adaptor with 12 random nucleotides. In TCRdb, the 5' RACE reads were re-called with MiXCR into one record per CDR3 protein. The profile shows fewer than 900,000 distinct CDR3 sequences, roughly 43% of them singletons. The V gene's germline CDR1 is MGHRA and CDR2 YSYEKL. V lost 6 bases and J lost 0, with 12 bases in between. This CDR3 is built from 15 residues. Donors gave around 10 milliliters of peripheral blood apiece. This sequence joins TRBV4-1 and TRBJ1-5; unclear D gene. The clonotype comes from a woman in her sixties in good health. Sequencing was carried out using blood. Here the CDR3 reads CASSQRAVSNQPQHF. CDR3 in DNA: TGCGCCAGCAGTCAGAGGGCAGTTAGCAATCAGCCCCAGCATTTT.